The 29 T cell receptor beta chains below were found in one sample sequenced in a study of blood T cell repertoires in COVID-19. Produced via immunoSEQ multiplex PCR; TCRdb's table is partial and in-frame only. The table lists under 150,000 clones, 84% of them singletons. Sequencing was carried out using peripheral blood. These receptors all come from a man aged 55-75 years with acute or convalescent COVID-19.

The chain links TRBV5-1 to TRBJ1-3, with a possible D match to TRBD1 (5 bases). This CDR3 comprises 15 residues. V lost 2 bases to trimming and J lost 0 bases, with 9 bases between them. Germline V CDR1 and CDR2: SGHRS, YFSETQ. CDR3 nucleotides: TGCGCCAGCAGCTTAGGGGTGCCCTCTGGAAACACCATATATTTT. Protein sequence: CASSLGVPSGNTIYF.

The CDR3 spells CASSSGQGITDTQYF. The CDR3, as DNA: TGTGCCAGCAGTTCGGGACAGGGGATAACAGATACGCAGTATTTT. The J gene is TRBJ2-3, the V gene TRBV6-6; 10 nucleotides align to TRBD1. CDR3 size: 15 residues. The V and J ends lost 4 bases and 3 bases, in that order; junction bases with no gene match: 4. Germline V gives CDR1 MNHNY, CDR2 SVGAGI (reference sequence).

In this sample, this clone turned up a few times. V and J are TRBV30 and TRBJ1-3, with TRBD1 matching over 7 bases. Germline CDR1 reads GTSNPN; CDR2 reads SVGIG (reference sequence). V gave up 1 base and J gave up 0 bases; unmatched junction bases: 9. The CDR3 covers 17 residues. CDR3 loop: CAWSDPDRTYSGNTIYF. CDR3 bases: TGTGCCTGGAGTGATCCGGACAGGACCTACTCTGGAAACACCATATATTTT. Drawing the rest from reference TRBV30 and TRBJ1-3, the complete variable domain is SQTIHQWPATLVQPVGSPLSLECTVEGTSNPNLYWYRQAAGRGLQLLFYSVGIGQISSEVPQNLSASRPQDRQFILSSKKLLLSDSGFYLCAWSDPDRTYSGNTIYFGEGSWLTVV.

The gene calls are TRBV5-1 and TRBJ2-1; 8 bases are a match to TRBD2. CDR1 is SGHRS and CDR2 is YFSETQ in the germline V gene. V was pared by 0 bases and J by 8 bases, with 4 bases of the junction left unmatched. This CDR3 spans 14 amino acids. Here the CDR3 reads CASSLGLAWDEQFF. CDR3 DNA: TGCGCCAGCAGCTTGGGACTAGCGTGGGATGAGCAGTTCTTC.

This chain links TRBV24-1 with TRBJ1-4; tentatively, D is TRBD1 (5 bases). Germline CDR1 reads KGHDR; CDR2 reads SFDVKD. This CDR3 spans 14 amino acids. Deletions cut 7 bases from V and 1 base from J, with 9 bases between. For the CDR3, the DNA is TGTGCCACCAGCCAGGGTGGAACTAATGAAAAACTGTTTTTT. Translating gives CATSQGGTNEKLFF.

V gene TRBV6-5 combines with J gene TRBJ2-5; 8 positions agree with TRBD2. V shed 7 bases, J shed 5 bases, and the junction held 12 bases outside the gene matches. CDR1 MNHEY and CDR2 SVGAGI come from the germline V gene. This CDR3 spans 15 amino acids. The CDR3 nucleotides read TGTGCCAGCAAAAAACCCCTAGCGGGCGGTGAGACCCAGTACTTC. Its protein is CASKKPLAGGETQYF.

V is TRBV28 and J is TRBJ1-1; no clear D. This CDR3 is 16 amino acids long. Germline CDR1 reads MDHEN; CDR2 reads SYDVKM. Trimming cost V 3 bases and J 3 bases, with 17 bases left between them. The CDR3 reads CASSLRAGKLYTEAFF. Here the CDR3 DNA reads TGTGCCAGCAGTTTGAGGGCAGGCAAACTTTACACTGAAGCTTTCTTT.

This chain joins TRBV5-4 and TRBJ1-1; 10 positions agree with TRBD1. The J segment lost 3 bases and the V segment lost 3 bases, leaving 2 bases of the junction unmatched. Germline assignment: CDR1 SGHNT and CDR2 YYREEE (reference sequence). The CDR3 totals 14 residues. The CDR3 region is CASSWDRGYTEAFF. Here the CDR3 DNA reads TGTGCCAGCAGCTGGGACAGGGGTTACACTGAAGCTTTCTTT.

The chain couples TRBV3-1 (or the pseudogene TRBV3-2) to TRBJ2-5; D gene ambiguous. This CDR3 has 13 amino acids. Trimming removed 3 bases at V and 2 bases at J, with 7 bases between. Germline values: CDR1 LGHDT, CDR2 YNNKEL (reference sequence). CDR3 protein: CASSQRRQETQYF. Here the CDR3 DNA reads TGTGCCAGCAGCCAGAGGCGTCAAGAGACCCAGTACTTC.

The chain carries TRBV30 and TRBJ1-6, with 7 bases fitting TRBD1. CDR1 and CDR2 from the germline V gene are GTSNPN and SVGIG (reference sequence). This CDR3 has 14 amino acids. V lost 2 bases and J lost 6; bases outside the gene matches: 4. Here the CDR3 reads CAWSTTGSNSPLHF. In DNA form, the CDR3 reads TGTGCCTGGAGTACGACAGGGAGTAATTCACCCCTCCACTTT.

CDR3 nucleotides: TGTGCCAGTAGTATATTAGCGGAGCTGTTTTTT. This sequence encodes CASSILAELFF. The chain combines TRBV19 with TRBJ2-2; D gene uncertain. V was shortened by 2 bases and J by 10 bases, with 5 bases between the two germline ends. The CDR3 loop spans 11 amino acids. Germline CDR1 LNHDA, CDR2 SQIVND (reference sequence). Complete variable domain (other parts from reference TRBV19 and TRBJ2-2): DGGITQSPKYLFRKEGQNVTLSCEQNLNHDAMYWYRQDPGQGLRLIYYSQIVNDFQKGDIAEGYSVSREKKESFPLTVTSAQKNPTAFYLCASSILAELFFGEGSRLTVL.

For the CDR3, the DNA is TGTGCCAGCAGCCCGTCGGCGGCGAGAGGAAACACCATATATTTT. Protein product: CASSPSAARGNTIYF. The chain couples TRBV3-1 (or the pseudogene TRBV3-2) to TRBJ1-3; D remains ambiguous. This CDR3 has 15 residues. Looked up from germline, CDR1 is LGHDT and CDR2 is YNNKEL (reference sequence). The V end lost 4 bases, the J end lost 4 bases, and 14 bases lay between the germline ends.

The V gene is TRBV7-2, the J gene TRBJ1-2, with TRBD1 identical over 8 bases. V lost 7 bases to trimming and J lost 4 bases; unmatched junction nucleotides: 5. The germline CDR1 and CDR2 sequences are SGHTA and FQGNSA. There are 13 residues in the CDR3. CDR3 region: CASTPGQVYGYTF. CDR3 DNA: TGTGCCAGCACCCCGGGACAGGTCTATGGCTACACCTTC.

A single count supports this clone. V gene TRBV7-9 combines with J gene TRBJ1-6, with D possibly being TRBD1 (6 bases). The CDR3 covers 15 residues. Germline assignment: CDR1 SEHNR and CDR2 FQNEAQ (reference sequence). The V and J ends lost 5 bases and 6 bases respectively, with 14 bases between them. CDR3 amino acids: CASSPHDRFNSPLHF. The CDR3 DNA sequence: TGTGCCAGCAGCCCCCATGACAGGTTTAATTCACCCCTCCACTTT. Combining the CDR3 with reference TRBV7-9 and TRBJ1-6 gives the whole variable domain DTGVSQNPRHKITKRGQNVTFRCDPISEHNRLYWYRQTLGQGPEFLTYFQNEAQLEKSRLLSDRFSAERPKGSFSTLEIQRTEQGDSAMYLCASSPHDRFNSPLHFGNGTRLTVT.

Written as DNA, the CDR3 is TGTGCCAGCAGCCTTTTCGGGGACACTGAAGCTTTCTTT. Translated: CASSLFGDTEAFF. The gene calls are TRBV7-8 and TRBJ1-1; no clear D gene. Trimming removed 5 bases from V and 3 bases from J, with 10 bases in between. The CDR3 is made up of 13 amino acids. Per the germline V gene, CDR1 is SGHVS and CDR2 is FQNEAQ.

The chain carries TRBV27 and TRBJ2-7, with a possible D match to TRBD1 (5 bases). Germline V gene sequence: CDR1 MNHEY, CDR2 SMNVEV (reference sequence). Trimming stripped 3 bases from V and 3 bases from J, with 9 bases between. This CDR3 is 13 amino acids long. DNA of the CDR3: TGTGCCAGCAGTTTGACAGCCCTCTACGAGCAGTACTTC. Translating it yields CASSLTALYEQYF.

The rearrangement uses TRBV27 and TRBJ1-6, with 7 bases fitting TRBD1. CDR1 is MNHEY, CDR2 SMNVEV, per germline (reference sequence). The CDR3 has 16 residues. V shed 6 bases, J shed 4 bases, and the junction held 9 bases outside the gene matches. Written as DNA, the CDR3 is TGTGCCAGCAGGATGACAGGGCTCACTTATAATTCACCCCTCCACTTT. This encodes CASRMTGLTYNSPLHF.

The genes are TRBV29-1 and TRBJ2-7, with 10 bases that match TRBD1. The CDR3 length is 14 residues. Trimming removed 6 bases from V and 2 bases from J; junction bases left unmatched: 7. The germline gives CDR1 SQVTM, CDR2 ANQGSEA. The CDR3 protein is CSVYGQGGPYEQYF. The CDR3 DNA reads TGCAGCGTGTACGGACAGGGGGGACCCTACGAGCAGTACTTC.

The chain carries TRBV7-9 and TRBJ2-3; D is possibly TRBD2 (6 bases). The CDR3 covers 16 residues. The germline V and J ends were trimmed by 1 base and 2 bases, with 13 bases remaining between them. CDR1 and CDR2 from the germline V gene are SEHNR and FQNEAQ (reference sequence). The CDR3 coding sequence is TGTGCCAGCAGCTTAGGAGGGACTCTACCCACAGATACGCAGTATTTT. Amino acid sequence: CASSLGGTLPTDTQYF.

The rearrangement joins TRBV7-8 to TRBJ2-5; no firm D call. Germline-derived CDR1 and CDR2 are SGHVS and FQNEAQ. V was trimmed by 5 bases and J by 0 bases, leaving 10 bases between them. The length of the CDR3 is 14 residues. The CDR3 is CASSPVFDQETQYF. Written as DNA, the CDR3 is TGTGCCAGCAGCCCAGTGTTTGACCAAGAGACCCAGTACTTC.

CDR3 sequence: CASSLSGPTDTQYF. The CDR3 nucleotides read TGTGCCAGCAGCCTTAGCGGGCCCACAGATACGCAGTATTTT. V usage is TRBV11-1 and J usage is TRBJ2-3, with TRBD2 identical over 7 bases. The V and J ends lost 5 bases and 2 bases, in that order; junction bases with no gene match: 4. The CDR3 extends over 14 amino acids. The germline V gene encodes CDR1 SGHAT and CDR2 FQDESV (reference sequence).

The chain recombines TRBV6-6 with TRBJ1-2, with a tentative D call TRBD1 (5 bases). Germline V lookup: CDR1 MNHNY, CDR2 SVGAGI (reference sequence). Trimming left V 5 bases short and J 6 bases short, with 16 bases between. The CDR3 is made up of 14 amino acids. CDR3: CASSRRAQADGYTF. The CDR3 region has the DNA TGTGCCAGCAGTCGCCGCGCACAGGCAGATGGCTACACCTTC.

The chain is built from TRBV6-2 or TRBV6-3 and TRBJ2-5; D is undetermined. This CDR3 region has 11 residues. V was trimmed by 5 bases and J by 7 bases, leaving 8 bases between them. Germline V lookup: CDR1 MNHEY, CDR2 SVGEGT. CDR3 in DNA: TGTGCCAGCAGTGGCCGCGGGACCCAGTACTTC. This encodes CASSGRGTQYF.

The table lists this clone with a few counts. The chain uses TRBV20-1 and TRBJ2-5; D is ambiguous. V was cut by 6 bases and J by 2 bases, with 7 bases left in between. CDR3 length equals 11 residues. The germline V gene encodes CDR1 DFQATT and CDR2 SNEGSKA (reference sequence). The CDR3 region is CSAAPQETQYF. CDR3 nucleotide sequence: TGCAGTGCGGCTCCGCAAGAGACCCAGTACTTC.

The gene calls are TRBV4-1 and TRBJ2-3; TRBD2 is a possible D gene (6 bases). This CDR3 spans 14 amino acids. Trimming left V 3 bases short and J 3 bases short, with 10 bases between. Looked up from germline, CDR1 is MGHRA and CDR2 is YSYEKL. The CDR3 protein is CASSQVGRTDTQYF. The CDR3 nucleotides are TGCGCCAGCAGCCAGGTCGGGAGAACAGATACGCAGTATTTT.

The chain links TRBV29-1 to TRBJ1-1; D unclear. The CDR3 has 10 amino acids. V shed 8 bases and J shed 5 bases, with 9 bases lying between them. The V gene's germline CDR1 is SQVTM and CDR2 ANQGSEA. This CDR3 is CSTRRTEAFF. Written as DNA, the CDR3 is TGCAGCACTCGGAGGACTGAAGCTTTCTTT.

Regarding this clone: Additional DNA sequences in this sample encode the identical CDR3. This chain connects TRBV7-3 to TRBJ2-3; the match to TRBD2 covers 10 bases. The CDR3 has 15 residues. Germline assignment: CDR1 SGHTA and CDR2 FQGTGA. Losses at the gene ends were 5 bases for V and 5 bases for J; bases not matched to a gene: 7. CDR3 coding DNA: TGTGCCAGCAGCCGGAGCGGGGGGGCAATAGATACGCAGTATTTT. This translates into CASSRSGGAIDTQYF.

The chain's CDR3 is CASSEVLPLRTLISGQPQHF. The CDR3 bases are TGTGCCAGCAGTGAAGTCCTCCCGTTGCGGACTCTTATCAGCGGTCAGCCCCAGCATTTT. The chain combines TRBV6-1 with TRBJ1-5, with no clear D. In germline, CDR1 is MNHNS, CDR2 SASEGT. With 1 base removed from V and 6 bases from J, the gap between germline ends came to 28 bases. The CDR3 covers 20 residues.

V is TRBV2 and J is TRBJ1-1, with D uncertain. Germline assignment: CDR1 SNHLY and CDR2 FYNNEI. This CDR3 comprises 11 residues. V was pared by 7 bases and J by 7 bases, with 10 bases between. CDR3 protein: CASTGDIEAFF. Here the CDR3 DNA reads TGTGCCAGCACAGGTGACATTGAAGCTTTCTTT.